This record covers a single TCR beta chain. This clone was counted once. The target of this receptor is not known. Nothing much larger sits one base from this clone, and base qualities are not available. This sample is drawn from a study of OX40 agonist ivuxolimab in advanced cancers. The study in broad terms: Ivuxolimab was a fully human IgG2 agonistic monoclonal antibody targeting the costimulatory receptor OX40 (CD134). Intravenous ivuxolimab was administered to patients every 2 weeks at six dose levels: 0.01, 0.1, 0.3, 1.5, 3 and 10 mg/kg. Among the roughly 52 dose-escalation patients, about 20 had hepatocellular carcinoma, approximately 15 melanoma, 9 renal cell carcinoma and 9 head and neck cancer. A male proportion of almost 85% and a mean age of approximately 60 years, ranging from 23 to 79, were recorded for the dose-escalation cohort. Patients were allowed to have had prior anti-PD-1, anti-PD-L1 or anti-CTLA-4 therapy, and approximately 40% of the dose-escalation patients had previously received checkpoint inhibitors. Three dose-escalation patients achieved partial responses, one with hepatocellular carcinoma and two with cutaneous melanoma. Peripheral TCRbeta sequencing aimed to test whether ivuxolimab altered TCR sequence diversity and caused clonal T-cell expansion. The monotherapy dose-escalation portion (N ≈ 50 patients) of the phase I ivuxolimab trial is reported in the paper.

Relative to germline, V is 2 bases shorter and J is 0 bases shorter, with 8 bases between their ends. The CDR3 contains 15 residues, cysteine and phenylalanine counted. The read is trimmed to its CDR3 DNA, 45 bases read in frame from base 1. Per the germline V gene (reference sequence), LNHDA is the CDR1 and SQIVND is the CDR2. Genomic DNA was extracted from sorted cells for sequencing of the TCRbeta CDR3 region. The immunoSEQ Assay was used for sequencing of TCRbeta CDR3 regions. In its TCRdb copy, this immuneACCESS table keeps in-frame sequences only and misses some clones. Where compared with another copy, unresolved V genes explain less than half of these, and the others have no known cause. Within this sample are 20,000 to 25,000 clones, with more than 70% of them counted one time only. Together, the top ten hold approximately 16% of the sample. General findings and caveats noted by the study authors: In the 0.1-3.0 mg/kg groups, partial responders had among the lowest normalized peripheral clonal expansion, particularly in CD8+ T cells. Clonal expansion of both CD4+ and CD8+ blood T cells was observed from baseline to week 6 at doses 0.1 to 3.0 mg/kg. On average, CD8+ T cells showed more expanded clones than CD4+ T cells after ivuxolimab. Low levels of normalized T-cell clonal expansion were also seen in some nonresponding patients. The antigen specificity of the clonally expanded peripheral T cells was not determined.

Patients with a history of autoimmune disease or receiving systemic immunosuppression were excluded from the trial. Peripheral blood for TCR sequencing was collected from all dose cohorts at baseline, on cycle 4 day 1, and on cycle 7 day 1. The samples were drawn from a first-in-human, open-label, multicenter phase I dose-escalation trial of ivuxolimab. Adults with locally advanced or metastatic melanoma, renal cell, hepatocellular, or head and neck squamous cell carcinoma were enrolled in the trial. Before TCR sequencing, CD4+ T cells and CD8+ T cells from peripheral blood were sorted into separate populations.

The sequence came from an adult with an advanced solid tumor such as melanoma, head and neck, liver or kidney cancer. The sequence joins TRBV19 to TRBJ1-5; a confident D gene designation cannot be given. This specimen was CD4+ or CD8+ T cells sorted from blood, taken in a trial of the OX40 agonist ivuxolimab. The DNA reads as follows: TGTGCCAGTAGTATAACCTCCAATAGCAATCAGCCCCAGCATTTT. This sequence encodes CASSITSNSNQPQHF. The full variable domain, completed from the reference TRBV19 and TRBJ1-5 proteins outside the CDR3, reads DGGITQSPKYLFRKEGQNVTLSCEQNLNHDAMYWYRQDPGQGLRLIYYSQIVNDFQKGDIAEGYSVSREKKESFPLTVTSAQKNPTAFYLCASSITSNSNQPQHFGDGTRLSIL.